These 14 T cell receptor beta chains were all obtained from the same sample, sequenced in a study of T cell responses to AZD1222 COVID-19 vaccine. Here immunoSEQ multiplex PCR was the method, and the copy in TCRdb shows in-frame clones only, minus some. The sample contains 110,000 to 150,000 clones, roughly 89% of which appear only once. Sequencing was performed on peripheral blood, taken on day 0 of AZD1222 vaccination. The receptors come from an adult in good health.

V usage is TRBV5-1 and J usage is TRBJ1-4, with D perhaps TRBD1 (5 bases). The CDR3 sequence is 15 residues long. Germline V gene sequence: CDR1 SGHRS, CDR2 YFSETQ. V lost 4 bases to trimming and J lost 3 bases, with 13 bases between them. CDR3 in amino acids: CASSRITGSNEKLFF. DNA for the CDR3: TGCGCCAGCAGCCGGATTACAGGTTCTAATGAAAAACTGTTTTTT.

The chain is built from TRBV27 and TRBJ1-1; TRBD1 agrees at 9 bases. This CDR3 region has 15 residues. The V gene's germline CDR1 is MNHEY and CDR2 SMNVEV (reference sequence). With V trimmed by 2 bases and J by 1 base, 2 bases remained unmatched. The CDR3 is CASSLTDRGNTEAFF. The CDR3 region has the DNA TGTGCCAGCAGTTTAACGGACAGGGGGAACACTGAAGCTTTCTTT.

The chain uses TRBV30 and TRBJ1-4, with D maybe TRBD1 (5 bases). The CDR3 contains 15 residues. The germline V and J ends were trimmed by 0 bases and 3 bases, with 11 bases remaining between them. Per the germline V gene, CDR1 is GTSNPN and CDR2 is SVGIG (reference sequence). The CDR3 protein is CAWSVLREPNEKLFF. CDR3 in DNA: TGTGCCTGGAGTGTACTCAGGGAGCCTAATGAAAAACTGTTTTTT.

V usage is TRBV2 and J usage is TRBJ1-5; no clear D gene. Trimming removed 4 bases at V and 7 bases at J, with 11 bases between. The CDR3 is 13 residues long. Germline V gene sequence: CDR1 SNHLY, CDR2 FYNNEI. CDR3 nucleotide sequence: TGTGCCAGCAGTGCAGGAATGGAACAGCCCCAGCATTTT. It is translated as CASSAGMEQPQHF. Variable domain in full (rest from reference TRBV2 and TRBJ1-5): EPEVTQTPSHQVTQMGQEVILRCVPISNHLYFYWYRQILGQKVEFLVSFYNNEISEKSEIFDDQFSVERPDGSNFTLKIRSTKLEDSAMYFCASSAGMEQPQHFGDGTRLSIL.

V gene TRBV24-1 combines with J gene TRBJ1-4; the D gene is possibly TRBD1 (5 bases). This CDR3 is 14 amino acids long. Trimming took 3 bases from V and 7 from J, leaving 11 bases between them. Germline V gene data show CDR1 as KGHDR and CDR2 as SFDVKD. CDR3 residues: CATSDKDNREKLFF. The CDR3 coding sequence is TGTGCCACCAGTGATAAGGACAATCGTGAAAAACTGTTTTTT.

This chain joins TRBV2 and TRBJ2-3, with 8 nucleotides matching TRBD2. CDR3 length: 17 residues. The germline gives CDR1 SNHLY, CDR2 FYNNEI. The V and J ends lost 1 base and 5 bases, in that order; junction bases with no gene match: 11. CDR3 sequence reads: CASSEGTVAGRGDTQYF. The CDR3 DNA reads TGTGCCAGCAGTGAAGGGACTGTAGCGGGACGGGGAGATACGCAGTATTTT.

The rearrangement links TRBV10-3 to TRBJ1-2; D call uncertain. Trimming removed 1 base at V and 7 bases at J, with 16 bases between. The CDR3 is 15 amino acids. The germline gives CDR1 ENHRY, CDR2 SYGVKD. The CDR3 region has the DNA TGTGCCATCAGTGAGTATTCGAACAGAATGGTTGGCTACACCTTC. Translating it yields CAISEYSNRMVGYTF.

The chain uses TRBV2 and TRBJ1-4, with TRBD1 as a possible D gene (5 bases). V was trimmed by 6 bases and J by 7 bases, leaving 15 bases between them. Germline CDR1 reads SNHLY; CDR2 reads FYNNEI. This CDR3 is built from 14 residues. CDR3: CASRRQFLGEKLFF. The CDR3, as DNA: TGTGCCAGCAGACGACAGTTCTTAGGTGAAAAACTGTTTTTT. Full variable domain (outside the CDR3, taken from reference TRBV2 and TRBJ1-4): EPEVTQTPSHQVTQMGQEVILRCVPISNHLYFYWYRQILGQKVEFLVSFYNNEISEKSEIFDDQFSVERPDGSNFTLKIRSTKLEDSAMYFCASRRQFLGEKLFFGSGTQLSVL.

This chain links TRBV6-5 with TRBJ2-3; no clear D gene. The germline V gene encodes CDR1 MNHEY and CDR2 SVGAGI. This CDR3 contains 13 residues. Trimming removed 0 bases at V and 0 bases at J, with 1 base between. In DNA, the CDR3 is TGTGCCAGCAGTTACTCCAGCACAGATACGCAGTATTTT. Its translation: CASSYSSTDTQYF.

The V call is TRBV27, the J call TRBJ2-5, with D perhaps TRBD1 or TRBD2 (5 bases each). With 5 bases removed from V and 0 bases from J, the gap between germline ends came to 13 bases. This CDR3 has 15 amino acids. Germline assignment: CDR1 MNHEY and CDR2 SMNVEV (reference sequence). The CDR3 here is CASSLVGVYQETQYF. The CDR3 DNA follows: TGTGCCAGCAGTCTAGTGGGGGTGTACCAAGAGACCCAGTACTTC.

The chain employs TRBV27 and TRBJ2-1; D call uncertain. This CDR3 is built from 14 residues. Germline V gives CDR1 MNHEY, CDR2 SMNVEV (reference sequence). The germline V and J ends were trimmed by 3 bases and 3 bases, with 9 bases remaining between them. CDR3 protein: CASSFSGYYNEQFF. CDR3 nucleotides: TGTGCCAGCAGTTTTTCAGGCTACTACAATGAGCAGTTCTTC.

The rearrangement uses TRBV9 and TRBJ2-7; a possible D gene is TRBD1 (6 bases). CDR1 and CDR2 (germline): SGDLS, YYNGEE. The length of the CDR3 is 14 residues. The V end lost 0 bases, the J end lost 8 bases, and 15 bases lay between the germline ends. CDR3 protein: CASSVGGPLVKQYF. The CDR3 DNA reads TGTGCCAGCAGCGTAGGGGGGCCCCTTGTAAAGCAGTACTTC. The full variable domain, in which reference TRBV9 and TRBJ2-7 provide the parts outside the CDR3, is DSGVTQTPKHLITATGQRVTLRCSPRSGDLSVYWYQQSLDQGLQFLIQYYNGEERAKGNILERFSAQQFPDLHSELNLSSLELGDSALYFCASSVGGPLVKQYFGPGTRLTVT.

The J gene is TRBJ1-1, the V gene TRBV2; D unresolved. The CDR3 has 13 residues. Looked up from germline, CDR1 is SNHLY and CDR2 is FYNNEI. With 6 bases removed from V and 5 bases from J, the gap between germline ends came to 13 bases. CDR3 sequence (DNA): TGTGCCAGCAGCATTTTCGAAAGTACTGAAGCTTTCTTT. The encoded protein is CASSIFESTEAFF.

The V and J genes are TRBV7-3 and TRBJ2-3; possibly TRBD2 for D (6 bases). Germline V lookup: CDR1 SGHTA, CDR2 FQGTGA. Trimming left V 3 bases short and J 1 base short, with 8 bases between. This CDR3 is 14 amino acids long. The CDR3 protein is CASSFGRGTDTQYF. The CDR3 DNA follows: TGTGCCAGCAGCTTCGGGAGAGGCACAGATACGCAGTATTTT.